Below, one TCR beta chain is given with its context. Its antigen remains unknown. TCRdb's copy holds only in-frame clones and misses some; the assay was immunoSEQ multiplex PCR. The sample lists 15,000 to 20,000 clones, just under 75% occurring once. This CDR3 contains 16 residues. The germline CDR1 and CDR2 sequences are SEHNR and FQNEAQ (reference sequence). Trimming shortened V by 5 bases and J by 6 bases, and 19 bases separated the two germline ends. These data are taken from a study of somatic mutations in cytotoxic T cells in rheumatoid arthritis. On the study more broadly: Flow sorting yielded some V beta antibody-stained T-cell populations at nearly 100% purity, among them V beta1+ cells sequenced for TCRB. Findings and caveats of the study: Relative to age-matched healthy controls, rheumatoid arthritis patients did not differ significantly in CD8+ T-cell clonality. Patients with a largest CD8+ clone exceeding 20% of CD8+ cells numbered 8 of 65.

This TCR was recovered from an adult with rheumatoid arthritis. Sequencing was done on a sample of CD8+ T cells sorted from blood. The chain is built from TRBV7-9 and TRBJ2-2; no definite D call. CDR3 amino acids: CASSAKDLLRPGELFF. In DNA, the CDR3 is TGTGCCAGCAGCGCAAAGGATCTACTCAGGCCCGGGGAGCTGTTTTTT.